This T cell receptor beta chain was recorded in a study of shared clonotypes between healthy human individuals. About the research overall: Aged 18 to 49, the donors were a couple of women and a few men. For every donor, three CD4 naive, three CD4 memory, two CD8 naive and one CD8 memory plates were used. Study-level findings and limits: Of the naive CD4 clonotypes, around 4.8% were shared across several donors.

The germline V and J ends were trimmed by 5 bases and 4 bases, with 11 bases remaining between them. The germline V gene has CDR1 MNHEY and CDR2 SVGAGI. There are 13 residues in the CDR3. In the original workflow: Filtering differed, since immunoSEQ gave only junction sequences and no quality scores. Profiling relied on immunoSEQ multiplex PCR, and the TCRdb table lists in-frame clones only, not all of them. The DNA was the basis for D and trimming; V, J and clone size are from that table. This sample carries under 750,000 clones, approximately 77% of them seen once, and the ten largest clones take around 1.7%. As for this clone: Antigen: not known.

The sequence derives from a woman under 40 in good health. The sample comprised memory CD4+ T cells sorted from blood. Subset of the sample: CD45RA-negative fraction. The chain recombines TRBV6-5 with TRBJ2-5; unclear D gene. CDR3: CASSQGLGETQYF. Written as DNA, the CDR3 is TGTGCCAGCAGTCAAGGTTTAGGAGAGACCCAGTACTTC.